This TCR beta chain originates from a study of CD8 T cells in Susac syndrome. General observations from the study: The study recognized that its TCR sequencing and HLA analysis covered a relatively small number of individuals.

It was with random hexamers that roughly 0.45 to 1 ug RNA was reverse transcribed. Amplification of the TCR beta CDR3 was carried out by immunoSEQ multiplex PCR, which spanned a total of 54 Vbeta and 13 Jbeta segments. One entry per CDR3 protein results from TCRdb running MiXCR on the immunoSEQ multiplex PCR reads. The table lists fewer than 200,000 distinct CDR3 sequences, about 95% of them singletons. The junction had 3 bases not matched to a gene; V was cut back by 8 bases and J by 4 bases. The length of the CDR3 is 12 residues. Germline V lookup: CDR1 LNHDA, CDR2 SQIVND (reference sequence). About this clonotype: Its target is not known.

TCR beta sequencing covered blood CD8+ and CD4+ T cells. Matched for age and sex, the controls were healthy donors. The receptor comes from a human donor in good health. The rearrangement uses TRBV19 and TRBJ1-2, with 8 bases that match TRBD1. The sequencing sample was made of CD4+ T cells from PBMCs. CDR3 amino acids: CASGDRIYGYTF. The DNA for the CDR3 is TGTGCCAGTGGGGACAGGATCTATGGCTACACCTTC.